These 8 T cell receptor beta chains were sequenced from one sample in a study of tumor-infiltrating lymphocytes in localized non-small cell lung cancer. Here immunoSEQ multiplex PCR was the method, and the copy in TCRdb shows in-frame clones only, minus some. This table has about 10,000 clones, around 86% appearing once. Sequencing was done on a sample of uninvolved lung tissue not adjacent to the tumor. Every receptor here comes from a human donor with non-small cell lung cancer.

V and J are TRBV29-1 and TRBJ1-1; a possible D gene is TRBD1 (5 bases). The CDR3 is 13 amino acids. The V end was cut by 2 bases, the J end by 1 base, with 8 bases between. Germline CDR1 and CDR2: SQVTM and ANQGSEA. Here the CDR3 DNA reads TGCAGCGTTGAAAGGACAAAGAACACTGAAGCTTTCTTT. Protein product: CSVERTKNTEAFF. Full variable domain (outside the CDR3, taken from reference TRBV29-1 and TRBJ1-1): SAVISQKPSRDICQRGTSLTIQCQVDSQVTMMFWYRQQPGQSLTLIATANQGSEATYESGFVIDKFPISRPNLTFSTLTVSNMSPEDSSIYLCSVERTKNTEAFFGQGTRLTVV.

There are a few counts of this clone. This chain uses TRBV18 with TRBJ2-3; D call uncertain. Looked up from germline, CDR1 is KGHSH and CDR2 is LQKENI. The V end lost 5 bases, the J end lost 2 bases, and 17 bases lay between the germline ends. This CDR3 spans 16 amino acids. The CDR3 DNA is TGTGCCAGCTCATCGGACGGCCAATTTACCACAGATACGCAGTATTTT. Its translation: CASSSDGQFTTDTQYF.

This chain uses TRBV4-2 with TRBJ1-6; D gene ambiguous. From germline, CDR1 is LGHNA and CDR2 YNFKEQ. V gave up 1 base and J gave up 10 bases, with 14 bases separating them. The CDR3 contains 15 residues. The CDR3 reads CASSQVVTGNSPLHF. The CDR3 region has the DNA TGTGCCAGCAGCCAAGTAGTGACGGGGAACTCACCCCTCCACTTT.

The chain links TRBV15 to TRBJ2-1; 7 nucleotides line up with TRBD2. The CDR3 runs 17 residues. Germline CDR1 is LNHNV and CDR2 is YYDKDF (reference sequence). The trim removed 3 bases at V and 3 bases at J, leaving 11 bases unmatched. Here the CDR3 DNA reads TGTGCCACCAGCAGTTCCGGGCTAGCGGTCCTCTACAATGAGCAGTTCTTC. Its translation: CATSSSGLAVLYNEQFF.

The J gene is TRBJ2-2, the V gene TRBV27; D remains unclear. Germline V gene sequence: CDR1 MNHEY, CDR2 SMNVEV (reference sequence). CDR3 length: 13 amino acids. V gave up 2 bases and J gave up 5 bases, with 6 bases separating them. CDR3 in amino acids: CASSLKGTGELFF. DNA of the CDR3: TGTGCCAGCAGTTTAAAAGGGACCGGGGAGCTGTTTTTT.

The chain is built from TRBV15 and TRBJ2-1, with 8 bases aligning to TRBD2. The CDR3 is made up of 18 amino acids. The J segment lost 4 bases and the V segment lost 0 bases, leaving 11 bases of the junction unmatched. Germline V gives CDR1 LNHNV, CDR2 YYDKDF (reference sequence). The CDR3 DNA reads as TGTGCCACCAGCAGAGATCCGGGGGGGGGCCCGGGGTACAATGAGCAGTTCTTC. It is translated as CATSRDPGGGPGYNEQFF.

This rearrangement joins TRBV10-3 to TRBJ1-1, with D maybe TRBD1 (5 bases). The CDR3 runs 15 residues. V was pared by 0 bases and J by 1 base, with 9 bases between. Germline V CDR1 and CDR2: ENHRY, SYGVKD. CDR3 residues: CAISESRDPNTEAFF. As DNA, the CDR3 is TGTGCCATCAGTGAGTCGAGGGACCCGAACACTGAAGCTTTCTTT.

The genes are TRBV5-4 and TRBJ2-3; 8 bases map to TRBD1. This CDR3 has 15 amino acids. Trimming took 4 bases from V and 4 from J; bases not matched to a gene: 8. Germline lookup yields CDR1 SGHNT and CDR2 YYREEE (reference sequence). CDR3 nucleotides: TGTGCCAGCAGCGCGGGACAGGCGGAGTCAGATACGCAGTATTTT. It specifies CASSAGQAESDTQYF. The variable domain in full, completed from reference TRBV5-4 and TRBJ2-3, reads ETGVTQSPTHLIKTRGQQVTLRCSSQSGHNTVSWYQQALGQGPQFIFQYYREEENGRGNFPPRFSGLQFPNYSSELNVNALELDDSALYLCASSAGQAESDTQYFGPGTRLTVL.